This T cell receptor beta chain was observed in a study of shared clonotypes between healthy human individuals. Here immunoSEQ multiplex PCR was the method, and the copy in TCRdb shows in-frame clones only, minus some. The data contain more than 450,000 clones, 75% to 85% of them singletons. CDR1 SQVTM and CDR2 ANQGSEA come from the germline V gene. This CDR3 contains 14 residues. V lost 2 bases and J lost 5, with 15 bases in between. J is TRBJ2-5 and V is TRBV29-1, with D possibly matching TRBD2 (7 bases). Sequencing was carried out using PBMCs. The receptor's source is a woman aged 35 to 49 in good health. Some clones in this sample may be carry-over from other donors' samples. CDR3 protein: CSVERGGAGETQYF. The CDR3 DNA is TGCAGCGTTGAACGCGGGGGCGCCGGGGAGACCCAGTACTTC.